The 27 T cell receptor beta chains reported below all come from one sample, sequenced in a study of blood T cells in healthy people across ages (dated by TCRdb to about 2015). The method was 5' RACE. Sequencing used an Illumina HiSeq 2500. A second PCR of roughly 6 to 11 cycles was performed with a sample-barcoded 5' primer and a J-beta primer mix. The public reads were reanalyzed by TCRdb: fastp trimming at Q25, MiXCR alignment, in-frame beta chains only. Each CDR3 protein appears once, grouped with its most common genes and DNA. This sample holds around 870,000 distinct CDR3 sequences; roughly 26% were observed only once. Together, the top ten hold 15% to 20% of the sample. Material: blood. The receptors originated from a woman of 80 years or more in good health.

The chain carries TRBV6-1 and TRBJ1-2; D ambiguous. From germline, CDR1 is MNHNS and CDR2 SASEGT. V was shortened by 2 bases and J by 0 bases, with 13 bases between the two germline ends. This CDR3 region has 16 residues. CDR3 bases: TGTGCCAGCAGTGAATTCTCCCAGACCGCTAACTATGGCTACACCTTC. It is translated as CASSEFSQTANYGYTF.

The chain carries TRBV7-9 and TRBJ2-4; possibly TRBD1 for D (5 bases). This CDR3 has 16 amino acids. V was clipped by 4 bases and J by 13 bases, with 26 bases between them. CDR1 is SEHNR and CDR2 is FQNEAQ in the germline V gene (reference sequence). Here the CDR3 reads CASSWLGRVVGNEQYF. For the CDR3, the DNA is TGTGCCAGCAGCTGGTTGGGCAGGGTTGTTGGCAATGAGCAGTACTTC. The full variable domain, its missing parts supplied by reference TRBV7-9 and TRBJ2-4, is DTGVSQNPRHKITKRGQNVTFRCDPISEHNRLYWYRQTLGQGPEFLTYFQNEAQLEKSRLLSDRFSAERPKGSFSTLEIQRTEQGDSAMYLCASSWLGRVVGNEQYFGAGTRLSVL.

As to this clonotype: A single base separates this from a much larger clone, so it may be a read error. The chain is built from TRBV5-1 and TRBJ2-1; D is perhaps TRBD1 or TRBD2 (5 bases each). CDR1 is SGHRS, CDR2 YFSETQ, per germline. V lost 3 bases, J lost 2 bases, and 12 bases lay in between. This CDR3 contains 15 residues. CDR3 in DNA: TGCGCCAGCAGCTCGAACGGGGCCACCTACAATGAGCAGTTCTTC. It codes for CASSSNGATYNEQFF.

The table lists this clonotype with many counts. The gene calls are TRBV7-2 and TRBJ2-1, with TRBD2 identical over 14 bases. The V gene's germline CDR1 is SGHTA and CDR2 FQGNSA. The V and J ends lost 1 base and 7 bases, in that order; junction bases with no gene match: 3. The CDR3 spans 16 residues. CDR3 region: CASSLGWTSGGNEQFF. The CDR3 region has the DNA TGTGCCAGCAGCTTAGGGTGGACTAGCGGGGGGAATGAGCAGTTCTTC.

This clonotype showed up just a few times. The chain employs TRBV4-1 and TRBJ1-1; 11 bases are a match to TRBD1. Trimming removed 0 bases from V and 5 bases from J; junction bases left unmatched: 14. Germline V lookup: CDR1 MGHRA, CDR2 YSYEKL. The CDR3 length is 19 residues. The CDR3 nucleotides are TGCGCCAGCAGCCAAGAGGGATCCGGCGGACAGGGGGCGAGGACTGAAGCTTTCTTT. It is translated as CASSQEGSGGQGARTEAFF.

V gene TRBV6-6 combines with J gene TRBJ2-3, with 7 bases identical to TRBD1. The CDR3 sequence is 15 residues long. Trimming removed 4 bases from V and 6 bases from J; junction bases left unmatched: 10. Germline V gene data show CDR1 as MNHNY and CDR2 as SVGAGI (reference sequence). The chain's CDR3 is CASSFGQAPRDTQYF. Written as DNA, the CDR3 is TGTGCCAGCAGTTTTGGACAGGCCCCGCGGGATACGCAGTATTTT.

In regard to this clonotype: It may be a read error: a sequence one base away is much more abundant. The V gene is TRBV18, the J gene TRBJ2-4, with 7 bases lining up with TRBD1. J was trimmed by 8 bases and V by 5 bases; bases with no gene match: 9. The CDR3 has 14 amino acids. From germline, CDR1 is KGHSH and CDR2 LQKENI. CDR3 in amino acids: CASSGQSGQYIQYF. CDR3 bases: TGTGCCAGCTCAGGACAATCGGGACAGTACATTCAGTACTTC.

This clonotype was detected many times. The rearrangement uses TRBV20-1 and TRBJ2-3; D is unresolved. This CDR3 has 16 amino acids. Germline V gene data show CDR1 as DFQATT and CDR2 as SNEGSKA (reference sequence). Trimming shortened V by 1 base and J by 3 bases, and 17 bases separated the two germline ends. CDR3 sequence: CSARALARPTTDTQYF. The CDR3 DNA is TGCAGTGCTAGAGCCCTCGCGCGCCCAACGACAGATACGCAGTATTTT.

This clonotype was picked up many times. The gene calls are TRBV9 and TRBJ2-1; 13 nucleotides line up with TRBD2. The CDR3 length is 15 residues. Germline-derived CDR1 and CDR2 are SGDLS and YYNGEE. The ends lost 3 bases at V and 7 bases at J; junction bases unmatched: 4. CDR3 DNA sequence: TGTGCCAGCAGCGAGGGACTAGCGGGGTCTAATGAGCAGTTCTTC. Protein product: CASSEGLAGSNEQFF.

This clonotype was counted many times. The V gene is TRBV18, the J gene TRBJ1-2, with D possibly matching TRBD1 (5 bases). The germline V gene has CDR1 KGHSH and CDR2 LQKENI. The CDR3 has 15 amino acids. Trimming pared 0 bases from V and 5 bases from J, leaving 13 bases between. The CDR3 coding sequence is TGTGCCAGCTCACCACCGGCCAGGGCGGAATATGGCTACACCTTC. It codes for CASSPPARAEYGYTF.

A remark on this clonotype: One end of the junction fails to match germline, which may point to a read error. The chain recombines TRBV20-1 with TRBJ2-5; maybe TRBD1 (7 bases). This CDR3 is 14 amino acids long. CDR1 is DFQATT, CDR2 SNEGSKA, per germline (reference sequence). The CDR3: CSAEGAENQETQYF. The DNA for the CDR3 is TGCAGTGCGGAGGGGGCGGAGAACCAGGAGACCCAGTACTTC.

This rearrangement joins TRBV11-2 to TRBJ1-1; perhaps TRBD1 as D (5 bases). V was shortened by 1 base and J by 1 base, with 10 bases between the two germline ends. The germline gives CDR1 SGHAT, CDR2 FQNNGV. The CDR3 covers 15 residues. The CDR3 bases are TGTGCCAGCAGCTTAGTCGGGGGAGCGAACACTGAAGCTTTCTTT. Translating it yields CASSLVGGANTEAFF.

CDR3 loop: CASSLFGTGYGYTF. The CDR3 region has the DNA TGTGCCAGCAGCTTGTTTGGGACAGGGTATGGCTACACCTTC. This chain links TRBV7-2 with TRBJ1-2, with 9 nucleotides matching TRBD1. CDR3 length equals 14 residues. Trimming cost V 3 bases and J 5 bases; bases outside gene matches: 4. Germline V CDR1 and CDR2: SGHTA, FQGNSA.

In this sample, this clonotype turned up many times. This chain connects TRBV6-2 or TRBV6-3 to TRBJ2-5, with 8 bases lining up with TRBD2. The CDR3 runs to 14 residues. Germline V gene data show CDR1 as MNHEY and CDR2 as SVGEGT. The J segment lost 5 bases and the V segment lost 2 bases, leaving 4 bases of the junction unmatched. CDR3 region: CASSYAASGETQYF. CDR3 nucleotide sequence: TGTGCCAGCAGTTACGCGGCTAGCGGGGAGACCCAGTACTTC.

This clonotype has a count of ten or more. The chain uses TRBV4-3 and TRBJ1-5; maybe TRBD1 (6 bases). CDR3 size: 16 residues. Germline CDR1 is LGHNA and CDR2 is YSLEER. Trimming removed 0 bases at V and 5 bases at J, with 14 bases between. This CDR3 is CASSQDNRVDHQPQHF. CDR3 bases: TGCGCCAGCAGCCAAGATAACAGGGTAGACCATCAGCCCCAGCATTTT.

The genes are TRBV11-1 and TRBJ2-2; the D gene could be TRBD1 or TRBD2 (6 bases each). The germline V gene encodes CDR1 SGHAT and CDR2 FQDESV (reference sequence). CDR3 length: 14 residues. Trimming pared 4 bases from V and 7 bases from J, leaving 13 bases between. CDR3 bases: TGTGCCAGCAGCTGGAGGGGGGAAGTCGGGGAGCTGTTTTTT. It specifies CASSWRGEVGELFF.

This clonotype occurred many times. The rearrangement links TRBV20-1 to TRBJ2-4, with D unresolved. The CDR3 is 11 residues long. Germline CDR1 is DFQATT and CDR2 is SNEGSKA (reference sequence). The ends were cut back, 6 bases at V and 6 bases at J, with 9 bases in the middle. CDR3 amino acids: CSAEDSNIQYF. The CDR3 nucleotides read TGCAGTGCCGAGGATTCAAACATTCAGTACTTC.

Of note for this clonotype: This may come from a read error, since a much larger clone is one base off. This chain connects TRBV6-2 or TRBV6-3 to TRBJ2-7; TRBD2 matches 10 bases. The germline gives CDR1 MNHEY, CDR2 SVGEGT. The CDR3 contains 16 residues. CDR3 nucleotide sequence: TGTGCGACCCGCAGTAGCGGGGGGCCGGTCCCCTACGAGCAGTACTTC. This gives the protein CATRSSGGPVPYEQYF.

This clonotype was picked up one time. Since a much larger clone is just one base distant, this may be a read error. This rearrangement joins TRBV11-2 to TRBJ2-3; 10 nucleotides agree with TRBD1. The CDR3 is made up of 16 amino acids. Germline CDR1 SGHAT, CDR2 FQNNGV. CDR3 residues: CASSSRGTGAGDMQYF. The DNA of the CDR3 is TGTGCCAGCAGCTCCCGAGGGACAGGGGCTGGGGATATGCAGTATTTT.

V gene TRBV20-1 combines with J gene TRBJ1-1, with D hard to call. The CDR3 has 12 amino acids. CDR1 and CDR2 from the germline V gene are DFQATT and SNEGSKA (reference sequence). Deletions cut 6 bases from V and 6 bases from J, with 14 bases between. CDR3 nucleotides: TGCAGTGCCTACGACCCAAGGGCTGAAGCTTTCTTT. The encoded protein is CSAYDPRAEAFF.

This clonotype occurred a few times. V is TRBV2 and J is TRBJ1-2; D uncertain. The CDR3 runs 19 residues. CDR1 is SNHLY and CDR2 is FYNNEI in the germline V gene. The V end lost 0 bases, the J end lost 0 bases, and 20 bases lay between the germline ends. This CDR3 reads CASSEAHFSLRAANYGYTF. DNA for the CDR3: TGTGCCAGCAGTGAAGCGCACTTCTCTCTGAGGGCAGCTAACTATGGCTACACCTTC.

This clonotype was counted between two and nine times. One end of the junction varies from germline; a read error may be responsible. The J gene is TRBJ1-1, the V gene TRBV7-2, with D perhaps TRBD1 (6 bases). The length of the CDR3 is 13 residues. Looked up from germline, CDR1 is SGHTA and CDR2 is FQGNSA. The CDR3 spells CVSSLFRGPEAFF. In DNA, the CDR3 is TGTGTCAGCAGCTTATTCAGGGGCCCCGAAGCTTTCTTT.

The table lists this clonotype with many counts. The genes are TRBV3-1 and TRBJ1-2, with D possibly matching TRBD1 (5 bases). Trimming took off 5 bases at V and 4 bases at J, with 17 bases between the two ends. There are 15 residues in the CDR3. Germline CDR1 is LGHDT and CDR2 is YNNKEL (reference sequence). The CDR3 coding sequence is TGTGCCAGCAGCTTCGGACTAGGGACCGTCTATGGCTACACCTTC. This translates into CASSFGLGTVYGYTF.

The V call is TRBV24-1, the J call TRBJ2-1; weak D call: TRBD1 (6 bases). The CDR3 totals 16 residues. Germline values: CDR1 KGHDR, CDR2 SFDVKD. V dropped 3 bases and J dropped 12 bases, with 23 bases sitting between them. The CDR3 region is CATSDTTRDTFKRQFF. Written as DNA, the CDR3 is TGTGCCACCAGTGATACAACCCGGGACACGTTTAAGCGGCAGTTCTTC.

The rearrangement uses TRBV7-2 and TRBJ1-2; D ambiguous. Germline CDR1 and CDR2: SGHTA and FQGNSA. V was shortened by 2 bases and J by 4 bases, with 14 bases between the two germline ends. This CDR3 has 15 amino acids. In nucleotides, the CDR3 is TGTGCCAGCAGCTTATTTCCCGGCCGGTCCTATGGCTACACCTTC. Residues: CASSLFPGRSYGYTF. Full variable domain (missing parts from reference TRBV7-2 and TRBJ1-2): GAGVSQSPSNKVTEKGKDVELRCDPISGHTALYWYRQSLGQGLEFLIYFQGNSAPDKSGLPSDRFSAERTGGSVSTLTIQRTQQEDSAVYLCASSLFPGRSYGYTFGSGTRLTVV.

With regard to this clonotype: The junction departs from the called germline gene at one end, perhaps through a read error. The chain carries TRBV27 and TRBJ1-2, with D perhaps TRBD1 (6 bases). The CDR3 has 15 residues. The germline V gene has CDR1 MNHEY and CDR2 SMNVEV (reference sequence). The DNA for the CDR3 is TGTGCCAGCAGGCCTTCGGCAGGGGCGACGTATGACTACACCTTC. This sequence encodes CASRPSAGATYDYTF.

This clonotype appeared many times. The gene calls are TRBV11-2 and TRBJ1-2; 8 bases are a match to TRBD1. This CDR3 has 15 amino acids. The germline V gene has CDR1 SGHAT and CDR2 FQNNGV. The ends lost 5 bases at V and 4 bases at J; junction bases unmatched: 9. CDR3 in DNA: TGTGCCAGCAGCGCATACGGACAGGGAAGCTATGGCTACACCTTC. Translating it yields CASSAYGQGSYGYTF.